Listed here are 31 T cell receptor beta chains from one sample, sequenced in a study of cytomegalovirus exposure and HLA in healthy donors. Primers included in the PCR were 60 Vbeta and 13 Jbeta primers. Clones were read by immunoSEQ multiplex PCR, and TCRdb kept only the in-frame ones, dropping some. The table lists about 130,000 clones, 60% to 75% of them singletons. The specimen sequenced was PBMCs. The receptors were sampled from a human donor in good health.

The chain couples TRBV5-1 to TRBJ2-3; 7 nucleotides agree with TRBD1. This CDR3 region has 14 residues. CDR1 is SGHRS and CDR2 is YFSETQ in the germline V gene. The V and J ends lost 1 base and 5 bases, in that order; junction bases with no gene match: 4. CDR3 sequence reads: CASSLLGGKDTQYF. The CDR3, as DNA: TGCGCCAGCAGCTTGTTAGGGGGCAAAGATACGCAGTATTTT.

The chain joins TRBV7-9 to TRBJ1-1; 10 bases are shared with TRBD1. V trimming: 5 bases; J trimming: 4 bases; junction bases outside the gene matches: 1. The CDR3 is 13 amino acids. The germline CDR1 and CDR2 sequences are SEHNR and FQNEAQ (reference sequence). The CDR3 loop is CASSRTGGTEAFF. CDR3 DNA sequence: TGTGCCAGCAGCAGGACAGGGGGCACTGAAGCTTTCTTT.

The chain recombines TRBV11-3 with TRBJ2-7; 7 positions match TRBD1. Germline V lookup: CDR1 SGHNT, CDR2 YENEEA. The V gene end was trimmed by 5 bases and the J gene end by 4 bases; junction bases not matched to a gene: 11. There are 15 residues in the CDR3. CDR3 nucleotide sequence: TGTGCCAGCAGCGAAGCCGGACAGGCCCGGTACGAGCAGTACTTC. Protein product: CASSEAGQARYEQYF.

A few counts support this clone. This chain links TRBV4-1 with TRBJ2-3; 12 nucleotides line up with TRBD2. Germline CDR1 and CDR2: MGHRA and YSYEKL. The CDR3 has 18 amino acids. V dropped 1 base and J dropped 0; count of bases not matched to a gene: 5. The CDR3 loop reads CASSQGLAGVRSTDTQYF. CDR3 coding DNA: TGCGCCAGCAGCCAAGGACTAGCGGGAGTGAGGAGCACAGATACGCAGTATTTT.

The chain links TRBV5-1 to TRBJ2-3; 8 nucleotides match TRBD1. Losses at the gene ends were 4 bases for V and 5 bases for J; bases not matched to a gene: 21. The CDR3 has 19 amino acids. The germline V gene has CDR1 SGHRS and CDR2 YFSETQ. The CDR3 sequence: CASSKGGSDRVSVRDTQYF. The CDR3 DNA reads TGCGCCAGCAGCAAAGGAGGCTCGGACAGGGTGTCCGTCAGAGATACGCAGTATTTT.

The chain carries TRBV29-1 and TRBJ2-7, with TRBD1 identical over 7 bases. The trim removed 4 bases at V and 7 bases at J, leaving 10 bases unmatched. Germline assignment: CDR1 SQVTM and CDR2 ANQGSEA. The CDR3 totals 13 residues. The CDR3 spells CSVGRDRVGEQYF. CDR3 DNA: TGCAGCGTTGGTAGGGACAGAGTGGGGGAGCAGTACTTC.

V usage is TRBV10-3 and J usage is TRBJ2-7, with TRBD2 matching over 7 bases. V lost 1 base to trimming and J lost 7 bases; unmatched junction nucleotides: 19. The germline V gene has CDR1 ENHRY and CDR2 SYGVKD. This CDR3 has 18 residues. CDR3 amino acids: CAISEYELLAEDLSEQYF. DNA for the CDR3: TGTGCCATCAGTGAGTATGAACTCCTAGCGGAGGACCTTTCGGAGCAGTACTTC.

The CDR3 bases are TGTGCCAGCAGCTTGACTAGCGCAACTTCGCGGGAGCAGTTCTTC. Its translation is CASSLTSATSREQFF. The chain carries TRBV7-9 and TRBJ2-1, with 8 nucleotides matching TRBD2. V shed 3 bases, J shed 10 bases, and the junction held 11 bases outside the gene matches. The CDR3 totals 15 residues. CDR1 is SEHNR and CDR2 is FQNEAQ in the germline V gene (reference sequence).

This rearrangement joins TRBV19 to TRBJ2-2; tentatively, D is TRBD1 (5 bases). Germline V gives CDR1 LNHDA, CDR2 SQIVND (reference sequence). V lost 0 bases, J lost 2 bases, and 7 bases lay in between. This CDR3 region has 15 residues. CDR3 residues: CASSIEGPNTGELFF. The CDR3 bases are TGTGCCAGTAGTATAGAGGGGCCAAACACCGGGGAGCTGTTTTTT.

V and J are TRBV19 and TRBJ2-1; 7 nucleotides align to TRBD1. Germline CDR1 is LNHDA and CDR2 is SQIVND (reference sequence). V was clipped by 3 bases and J by 2 bases; unmatched bases: 7. The CDR3 length is 16 residues. CDR3 sequence (DNA): TGTGCCAGTAGTATCGGGACAGCACGTACCTACAATGAGCAGTTCTTC. Its protein product is CASSIGTARTYNEQFF. The variable domain in full, completed from reference TRBV19 and TRBJ2-1, reads DGGITQSPKYLFRKEGQNVTLSCEQNLNHDAMYWYRQDPGQGLRLIYYSQIVNDFQKGDIAEGYSVSREKKESFPLTVTSAQKNPTAFYLCASSIGTARTYNEQFFGPGTRLTVL.

This clone occurred a few times. This sequence joins TRBV11-3 and TRBJ2-3; D is undetermined. V was cut by 5 bases and J by 4 bases, with 16 bases left in between. The CDR3 sequence is 15 residues long. Per the germline V gene, CDR1 is SGHNT and CDR2 is YENEEA. CDR3 residues: CASSQNPSTADTQYF. In DNA form, the CDR3 reads TGTGCCAGCAGCCAAAACCCCTCCACGGCAGATACGCAGTATTTT.

This clone was observed a handful of times. The genes are TRBV19 and TRBJ1-1, with unresolved D. Trimming shortened V by 4 bases and J by 0 bases, and 6 bases separated the two germline ends. The germline V gene encodes CDR1 LNHDA and CDR2 SQIVND (reference sequence). The CDR3 totals 13 residues. The CDR3 DNA sequence: TGTGCCAGTAGTAACACAGTGAACACTGAAGCTTTCTTT. This translates into CASSNTVNTEAFF.

V is TRBV5-4 and J is TRBJ1-4; 7 nucleotides align to TRBD1. The CDR3 runs 16 residues. The V gene's germline CDR1 is SGHNT and CDR2 YYREEE (reference sequence). The junction had 13 bases not matched to a gene; V was cut back by 3 bases and J by 8 bases. The CDR3, as DNA: TGTGCCAGCAGCTCAGCGCCTCAGGGGGTGGGGGAAAAACTGTTTTTT. Translation gives CASSSAPQGVGEKLFF.

The gene calls are TRBV5-1 and TRBJ2-3, with a tentative D call TRBD2 (5 bases). Trimming left V 0 bases short and J 6 bases short, with 20 bases between. CDR3 length: 17 amino acids. Looked up from germline, CDR1 is SGHRS and CDR2 is YFSETQ. The CDR3 coding sequence is TGCGCCAGCAGCTTGGTTGTCCGGGGTTGGACCTCGGATACGCAGTATTTT. It yields the protein CASSLVVRGWTSDTQYF.

The chain combines TRBV27 with TRBJ2-5; TRBD2 matches at 7 bases. The trim removed 2 bases at V and 5 bases at J, leaving 5 bases unmatched. Germline V gives CDR1 MNHEY, CDR2 SMNVEV (reference sequence). The CDR3 consists of 14 residues. The CDR3 DNA is TGTGCCAGCAGTTTAGAGCGGGGAAGGGAGACCCAGTACTTC. Encoded protein: CASSLERGRETQYF.

V usage is TRBV9 and J usage is TRBJ2-1; TRBD2 matches at 7 bases. Germline V gives CDR1 SGDLS, CDR2 YYNGEE. The junction had 11 bases not matched to a gene; V was cut back by 4 bases and J by 7 bases. There are 15 residues in the CDR3. CDR3 nucleotide sequence: TGTGCCAGCAGCCCAGTAGCCTCCGGGAGGAATGAGCAGTTCTTC. It translates to CASSPVASGRNEQFF.

A single count supports this clone. The chain recombines TRBV27 with TRBJ2-2; TRBD1 is a possible D gene (5 bases). Germline V gives CDR1 MNHEY, CDR2 SMNVEV (reference sequence). CDR3 length: 15 residues. V lost 6 bases and J lost 6, with 17 bases in between. The CDR3 loop reads CASSWQGRVPGELFF. CDR3 in DNA: TGTGCCAGCAGCTGGCAGGGTAGAGTTCCCGGGGAGCTGTTTTTT.

The rearrangement uses TRBV6-5 and TRBJ2-7; 10 bases are shared with TRBD1. With 2 bases clipped from V and 2 bases from J, the junction kept 3 bases outside the gene matches. The CDR3 loop spans 15 amino acids. The germline V gene has CDR1 MNHEY and CDR2 SVGAGI. CDR3 residues: CASSYGGTGAYEQYF. In nucleotides, the CDR3 is TGTGCCAGCAGTTACGGCGGGACAGGGGCCTACGAGCAGTACTTC.

This chain links TRBV9 with TRBJ2-5; D might be TRBD2 (5 bases). V lost 5 bases and J 2 bases, leaving 10 bases between the germline ends. CDR3 length equals 13 residues. The germline V gene encodes CDR1 SGDLS and CDR2 YYNGEE. The DNA for the CDR3 is TGTGCCAGCAGTGCGGGCATTCAAGAGACCCAGTACTTC. As protein: CASSAGIQETQYF.

This chain connects TRBV5-4 to TRBJ1-2, with TRBD1 matching 10 bases. In germline, CDR1 is SGHNT, CDR2 YYREEE (reference sequence). CDR3 size: 15 residues. Unmatched junction bases numbered 4, after V lost 3 bases and J lost 2 bases. DNA for the CDR3: TGTGCCAGCAGCTACGACAGGGGGCAAAACTATGGCTACACCTTC. The encoded protein is CASSYDRGQNYGYTF. The full variable domain, rest sourced from reference TRBV5-4 and TRBJ1-2, is ETGVTQSPTHLIKTRGQQVTLRCSSQSGHNTVSWYQQALGQGPQFIFQYYREEENGRGNFPPRFSGLQFPNYSSELNVNALELDDSALYLCASSYDRGQNYGYTFGSGTRLTVV.

This rearrangement joins TRBV7-8 to TRBJ1-3; the D is unclear. The CDR3 totals 16 residues. Trimming took 1 base from V and 2 from J, leaving 12 bases between them. Germline-derived CDR1 and CDR2 are SGHVS and FQNEAQ. The DNA for the CDR3 is TGTGCCAGCAGCTTAGTTAACCGAGGCCCTGGAAACACCATATATTTT. Protein sequence: CASSLVNRGPGNTIYF.

The CDR3 is CASSAGLAGGPYEQYF. CDR3 DNA: TGTGCCAGCAGCGCTGGACTAGCGGGAGGGCCCTACGAGCAGTACTTC. The chain couples TRBV2 to TRBJ2-7; 15 bases align to TRBD2. From germline, CDR1 is SNHLY and CDR2 FYNNEI. Losses at the gene ends were 6 bases for V and 2 bases for J; bases not matched to a gene: 5. The CDR3 runs to 16 residues.

The V call is TRBV11-2, the J call TRBJ1-1, with D perhaps TRBD1 (6 bases). V lost 0 bases and J 4 bases, leaving 12 bases between the germline ends. CDR3 length: 15 amino acids. Looked up from germline, CDR1 is SGHAT and CDR2 is FQNNGV. For the CDR3, the DNA is TGTGCCAGCAGCTTAGAATACAGGGTTTCCACTGAAGCTTTCTTT. Protein: CASSLEYRVSTEAFF.

J is TRBJ1-4 and V is TRBV5-4, with a weak D call TRBD1 (5 bases). Per the germline V gene, CDR1 is SGHNT and CDR2 is YYREEE (reference sequence). V was pared by 4 bases and J by 8 bases, with 12 bases between. The CDR3 totals 13 residues. For the CDR3, the DNA is TGTGCCAGCAGCGGCAGGGCTGGCGAAAAACTGTTTTTT. Amino acids: CASSGRAGEKLFF.

The chain is built from TRBV7-2 and TRBJ2-5; D perhaps matches TRBD1 (5 bases). CDR3 length equals 16 residues. CDR1 and CDR2 from the germline V gene are SGHTA and FQGNSA. V was clipped by 0 bases and J by 1 base, with 12 bases between them. Here the CDR3 reads CASSLAMPGPQETQYF. The CDR3 region has the DNA TGTGCCAGCAGCTTAGCGATGCCAGGGCCCCAAGAGACCCAGTACTTC.

This clone turned up a few times. The chain links TRBV5-1 to TRBJ2-1, with D possibly being TRBD2 (5 bases). This CDR3 has 14 residues. Germline V gene sequence: CDR1 SGHRS, CDR2 YFSETQ. V lost 4 bases and J 6 bases, leaving 14 bases between the germline ends. The CDR3 sequence is CASSPVTGSNEQFF. The CDR3 DNA reads TGCGCCAGCAGCCCAGTTACGGGAAGCAATGAGCAGTTCTTC.

Only a few counts were recorded for this clone. The genes are TRBV1 and TRBJ2-3; no DNA check was done on the table's D call, TRBD2. TRBV1 is deemed a pseudogene. The CDR3 contains 15 residues. The CDR3 spells CTSSAGLGGADTQYF. CDR3 sequence (DNA): TGCACCAGCAGCGCGGGACTCGGAGGCGCAGATACGCAGTATTTT.

The V gene is TRBV4-1, the J gene TRBJ2-3; TRBD1 might be the D (5 bases). Germline CDR1 and CDR2: MGHRA and YSYEKL. This CDR3 is 17 amino acids long. Between the trimmed V and J ends, which lost 0 bases and 2 bases, there was a span of 15 bases. CDR3 amino acids: CASSQDRDSYYTDTQYF. In DNA form, the CDR3 reads TGCGCCAGCAGCCAAGATCGAGACAGCTATTACACAGATACGCAGTATTTT.

This chain uses TRBV9 with TRBJ2-1, with 8 positions matching TRBD2. The CDR3 is 15 residues long. Germline CDR1 is SGDLS and CDR2 is YYNGEE. Losses at the gene ends were 0 bases for V and 5 bases for J; bases not matched to a gene: 4. In DNA, the CDR3 is TGTGCCAGCAGCGTAGATAGCGGGACACACAATGAGCAGTTCTTC. Its translation is CASSVDSGTHNEQFF.

The sample holds a few counts of this clone. V and J are TRBV28 and TRBJ2-3; D not resolved. This CDR3 is 13 amino acids long. V lost 5 bases, J lost 3 bases, and 9 bases lay in between. The germline V gene has CDR1 MDHEN and CDR2 SYDVKM. In DNA, the CDR3 is TGTGCCAGCAGTCGCACCCAGACAGATACGCAGTATTTT. Protein product: CASSRTQTDTQYF.

This clone was detected only a few times. The V gene is TRBV5-1, the J gene TRBJ2-1; 10 nucleotides line up with TRBD2. Germline V gene sequence: CDR1 SGHRS, CDR2 YFSETQ. The CDR3 totals 15 residues. With 5 bases clipped from V and 3 bases from J, the junction kept 5 bases outside the gene matches. CDR3 in DNA: TGCGCCAGCAGACCCGGGACTAGCGTCTACAATGAGCAGTTCTTC. It yields the protein CASRPGTSVYNEQFF.